Listed below are T cell receptor beta chains from one sample, sequenced in a study of cytomegalovirus exposure and HLA in healthy donors. Repertoires were generated with immunoSEQ multiplex PCR, while TCRdb's copy carries only in-frame clones and drops some. Counted here are around 37,000 clones, approximately 84% occurring once; the ten biggest clones make up around 2.5%. The material sequenced was PBMCs. These receptors originate from a man in his fifties in good health and CMV-seronegative. CDR3s leave out the opening cysteine and the closing phenylalanine or tryptophan.

len,v_gene,CDR3aa
14,TRBV4-3,ASSQEKFRQLYGYT
12,TRBV30,AWRVGGYNQPQH
10,TRBV7-9,ASSLASTEQY
14,TRBV5-1,ASSWGLTAGQETQY
11,TRBV19,ASTLQGVLGYT
10,TRBV28,ASSLPKKEAF
15,TRBV4-1,ASSQDPSGGQENGYT
12,TRBV7-9,ASSLRGVGYEQY
11,TRBV5-1,ASSLEGGETQY
12,TRBV30,AWNRGLTNEKLF
10,TRBV7-6,ASSLQGDGYT
13,TRBV7-2,ASSRERSIVYEQY
13,TRBV7-2,ASSFGQGLIQPQH
11,TRBV7-6,ASSLYTTYEQY
12,TRBV19,ASSISVYSHEQY
12,TRBV5-6,ASSLVASIDEQY
13,TRBV19,ASSISGGNTGELF